This TCR beta chain appears in the sequencing data of a study of blood T cell repertoires in COVID-19. At the level of the study: From the United States, Italy and Spain came samples of acute and convalescent COVID-19.

This clone was observed once. As originally analysed: Reference gene primer amplification yielded estimated nucleated cell counts. Libraries were prepared by immunoSEQ multiplex PCR; TCRdb keeps only in-frame clonotypes and omits some of them. The V and J calls and the clone size are those of that table, but D and trimming were determined from the DNA. The table shows fewer than 250,000 clones, with 92% occurring only once. The CDR3 is made up of 15 amino acids. Between the trimmed V and J ends, which lost 2 bases and 0 bases, there was a span of 10 bases. The V gene's germline CDR1 is KGHSH and CDR2 LQKENI.

The clonotype originates from a man aged 55 to 70 with COVID-19, enrolled during active disease. Sequencing used peripheral blood. The rearrangement uses TRBV18 and TRBJ1-1; no definite D call. Here the CDR3 DNA reads TGTGCCAGCTCACCAACGCCTAATATGAACACTGAAGCTTTCTTT. Translating it yields CASSPTPNMNTEAFF.